Listed here are 24 T cell receptor beta chains from one sample, sequenced in a study of blood T cell repertoires in COVID-19. The repertoire was sequenced with immunoSEQ multiplex PCR; TCRdb's copy has only in-frame clones and lacks some. This table has roughly 63,000 clones, around 89% appearing once. Sequenced sample: peripheral blood. The receptors derive from a man aged 50-60 years with acute or convalescent COVID-19.

This clone was picked up one time. The chain joins TRBV11-2 to TRBJ2-7; 7 bases are shared with TRBD1. Per the germline V gene, CDR1 is SGHAT and CDR2 is FQNNGV. Losses at the gene ends were 5 bases for V and 2 bases for J; bases not matched to a gene: 12. The CDR3 consists of 16 residues. The CDR3 nucleotides read TGTGCCAGCAGCCCAAGACAGGGACGGGGAACCTACGAGCAGTACTTC. It codes for CASSPRQGRGTYEQYF.

V is TRBV6-6 and J is TRBJ2-1; TRBD2 matches at 14 bases. CDR1 and CDR2 (germline): MNHNY, SVGAGI (reference sequence). This CDR3 is built from 16 residues. V lost 8 bases and J lost 14; bases outside the gene matches: 17. CDR3 DNA: TGTGCCAGCCGGATCGCTTCGGGACTAGCGGGGGTCCGAGAGTTCTTC. Protein sequence: CASRIASGLAGVREFF.

The chain couples TRBV28 to TRBJ2-4; no clear D. Germline values: CDR1 MDHEN, CDR2 SYDVKM. The CDR3 runs 15 residues. V gave up 4 bases and J gave up 0 bases, with 10 bases separating them. CDR3 sequence (DNA): TGTGCCAGCAGTTCCAGCGCCCTAGCCAAAAACATTCAGTACTTC. Amino acids: CASSSSALAKNIQYF.

The sample holds one count of this clone. The V call is TRBV18, the J call TRBJ2-5, with 7 bases fitting TRBD1. Germline-derived CDR1 and CDR2 are KGHSH and LQKENI. This CDR3 region has 13 residues. Trimming at V came to 3 bases and at J to 4 bases, leaving 2 bases not matched to a gene. The CDR3 coding sequence is TGTGCCAGCTCACCGGGACAGCCAGAGACCCAGTACTTC. This translates into CASSPGQPETQYF.

V and J are TRBV19 and TRBJ2-3; the D gene is possibly TRBD1 (5 bases). Germline V gene data show CDR1 as LNHDA and CDR2 as SQIVND (reference sequence). This CDR3 spans 17 amino acids. The V gene lost 6 bases and the J gene lost 1 base, with 20 bases spanning the gap. This CDR3 reads CASRHKVNRPRTDTQYF. The CDR3 DNA sequence: TGTGCCAGTAGACATAAGGTCAACAGGCCCCGCACAGATACGCAGTATTTT.

The V and J genes are TRBV6-5 and TRBJ1-1; 7 bases match TRBD1. The V gene's germline CDR1 is MNHEY and CDR2 SVGAGI. The V and J ends lost 3 bases and 6 bases, in that order; junction bases with no gene match: 4. This CDR3 is 13 amino acids long. CDR3 DNA: TGTGCCAGCAGTTATGACAGGGAGTCTGAAGCTTTCTTT. Protein sequence: CASSYDRESEAFF.

CDR3 sequence (DNA): TGTGCCAGCAGCTTAGATCGGTGGAAGGAGGGGGCCACCGGGGAGCTGTTTTTT. The encoded protein is CASSLDRWKEGATGELFF. The gene calls are TRBV11-2 and TRBJ2-2, with D possibly being TRBD1 (7 bases). The CDR3 consists of 18 residues. Deletions cut 0 bases from V and 4 bases from J, with 18 bases between. CDR1 and CDR2 from the germline V gene are SGHAT and FQNNGV. The full variable domain, rest sourced from reference TRBV11-2 and TRBJ2-2, is EAGVAQSPRYKIIEKRQSVAFWCNPISGHATLYWYQQILGQGPKLLIQFQNNGVVDDSQLPKDRFSAERLKGVDSTLKIQPAKLEDSAVYLCASSLDRWKEGATGELFFGEGSRLTVL.

V and J are TRBV18 and TRBJ1-1; 7 positions agree with TRBD1. This CDR3 has 14 residues. The J segment lost 1 base and the V segment lost 8 bases, leaving 7 bases of the junction unmatched. The germline CDR1 and CDR2 sequences are KGHSH and LQKENI. CDR3 protein: CASEPGQTNTEAFF. The CDR3 DNA is TGTGCCAGCGAACCGGGACAGACGAACACTGAAGCTTTCTTT.

The chain has TRBV6-2 or TRBV6-3 and TRBJ2-1; 12 bases line up with TRBD2. Trimming took 5 bases from V and 9 from J; bases not matched to a gene: 8. This CDR3 region has 15 residues. CDR1 and CDR2 from the germline V gene are MNHEY and SVGEGT. The CDR3 bases are TGTGCCAGCAGTGGGAGACTAGCGGGAGAGGCTGAGCAGTTCTTC. It encodes CASSGRLAGEAEQFF.

This chain uses TRBV10-3 with TRBJ1-2, with D maybe TRBD1 (5 bases). Germline lookup yields CDR1 ENHRY and CDR2 SYGVKD. The CDR3 is 18 residues long. V was shortened by 4 bases and J by 0 bases, with 21 bases between the two germline ends. The CDR3 region has the DNA TGTGCCATCAGTGCCGACAGAACCGATAAGTTAGCTAACTATGGCTACACCTTC. Translating gives CAISADRTDKLANYGYTF.

The genes are TRBV12-3 or TRBV12-4 and TRBJ1-1, with D perhaps matching TRBD1 (6 bases). The CDR3 is 13 residues long. V gave up 3 bases and J gave up 2 bases, with 7 bases separating them. CDR3 DNA sequence: TGTGCCAGCAGTTTGGGACATAACACTGAAGCTTTCTTT. This gives the protein CASSLGHNTEAFF.

The V and J genes are TRBV6-6 and TRBJ1-1; the D gene is possibly TRBD1 (6 bases). CDR1 and CDR2 (germline): MNHNY, SVGAGI (reference sequence). Deletions cut 2 bases from V and 4 bases from J, with 17 bases between. The CDR3 extends over 16 amino acids. This CDR3 is CASSYPDAGDGTEAFF. As DNA, the CDR3 is TGTGCCAGCAGTTACCCCGATGCAGGGGACGGCACTGAAGCTTTCTTT.

The rearrangement links TRBV27 to TRBJ2-7; possible D gene TRBD2, 6 bases. V lost 5 bases and J lost 5, with 16 bases in between. The CDR3 has 14 amino acids. From germline, CDR1 is MNHEY and CDR2 SMNVEV (reference sequence). This CDR3 is CASSARLDRNEQYF. CDR3 in DNA: TGTGCCAGCAGTGCCAGACTAGACCGCAACGAGCAGTACTTC.

The rearrangement uses TRBV28 and TRBJ2-1; D possibly corresponds to TRBD2 (5 bases). The germline V and J ends were trimmed by 5 bases and 8 bases, with 13 bases remaining between them. The CDR3 is made up of 13 amino acids. Germline V gene sequence: CDR1 MDHEN, CDR2 SYDVKM. The DNA of the CDR3 is TGTGCCAGCAGTGGTACTAGGACGGATGAGCAGTTCTTC. The encoded protein is CASSGTRTDEQFF.

The chain joins TRBV7-9 to TRBJ1-1; perhaps TRBD1 as D (6 bases). Germline assignment: CDR1 SEHNR and CDR2 FQNEAQ (reference sequence). The CDR3 has 17 residues. The germline V and J ends were trimmed by 3 bases and 5 bases, with 22 bases remaining between them. CDR3 sequence reads: CASSFTSSSRGGTEAFF. The CDR3, as DNA: TGTGCCAGCAGCTTTACCTCTTCCTCGAGAGGGGGAACTGAAGCTTTCTTT.

The chain has TRBV25-1 and TRBJ2-1; 12 bases map to TRBD2. With V trimmed by 7 bases and J by 3 bases, 1 base remained unmatched. CDR3 size: 14 residues. Germline V gene lookup returns CDR1 MGHDK and CDR2 SYGVNS. CDR3 nucleotide sequence: TGTGCCAGCATGGGACTAGCGGGCTACAATGAGCAGTTCTTC. This gives the protein CASMGLAGYNEQFF.

This clone was picked up a small number of times. V gene TRBV28 combines with J gene TRBJ1-5, with TRBD1 matching 9 bases. The CDR3 sequence is 14 residues long. Germline CDR1 MDHEN, CDR2 SYDVKM. The trim removed 4 bases at V and 5 bases at J, leaving 3 bases unmatched. Here the CDR3 DNA reads TGTGCCAGCAGTTCCCGGACAGGGGATCAGCCCCAGCATTTT. As protein: CASSSRTGDQPQHF.

This chain connects TRBV11-3 to TRBJ1-1, with D perhaps matching TRBD1 (5 bases). The length of the CDR3 is 18 residues. Germline loops: CDR1 SGHNT, CDR2 YENEEA. V was shortened by 4 bases and J by 3 bases, with 24 bases between the two germline ends. The CDR3 DNA is TGTGCCAGCAGCTCATATGGAGTTTGGGGCAGGGAGGACACTGAAGCTTTCTTT. It specifies CASSSYGVWGREDTEAFF.

The rearrangement uses TRBV5-1 and TRBJ2-3, with 10 bases identical to TRBD2. Germline V gene data show CDR1 as SGHRS and CDR2 as YFSETQ. This CDR3 contains 15 residues. V dropped 4 bases and J dropped 1; count of bases not matched to a gene: 3. The CDR3 sequence is CASSPGLAGTDTQYF. As DNA, the CDR3 is TGCGCCAGCAGCCCAGGACTAGCGGGCACAGATACGCAGTATTTT. Drawing the rest from reference TRBV5-1 and TRBJ2-3, the complete variable domain is KAGVTQTPRYLIKTRGQQVTLSCSPISGHRSVSWYQQTPGQGLQFLFEYFSETQRNKGNFPGRFSGRQFSNSRSEMNVSTLELGDSALYLCASSPGLAGTDTQYFGPGTRLTVL.

This clone has more than one count but fewer than ten. The chain recombines TRBV28 with TRBJ1-1; 7 positions agree with TRBD1. The length of the CDR3 is 16 residues. Germline assignment: CDR1 MDHEN and CDR2 SYDVKM. Losses at the gene ends were 5 bases for V and 0 bases for J; bases not matched to a gene: 9. In nucleotides, the CDR3 is TGTGCCAGCAGTCCTACAGGGGACCTAATGAACACTGAAGCTTTCTTT. The encoded protein is CASSPTGDLMNTEAFF.

J is TRBJ1-4 and V is TRBV7-9, with D maybe TRBD1 (6 bases). Germline loops: CDR1 SEHNR, CDR2 FQNEAQ (reference sequence). CDR3 length: 15 residues. Trimming stripped 5 bases from V and 3 bases from J, with 13 bases between. CDR3 DNA sequence: TGTGCCAGCAGCCCCCGGGGGGCAGCTAATGAAAAACTGTTTTTT. Protein product: CASSPRGAANEKLFF.

This chain connects TRBV24-1 to TRBJ1-5; D perhaps matches TRBD1 (6 bases). The germline V gene has CDR1 KGHDR and CDR2 SFDVKD. The CDR3 extends over 15 amino acids. Deletions cut 6 bases from V and 1 base from J, with 12 bases between. The CDR3 nucleotides read TGTGCCACCAGTACAGGGTATGGGAGCAATCAGCCCCAGCATTTT. It specifies CATSTGYGSNQPQHF.

V usage is TRBV7-9 and J usage is TRBJ2-1; 9 bases are shared with TRBD2. The CDR3 sequence is 16 residues long. After removal of 4 bases from V and 6 bases from J, the junction contained 10 bases not matched to a gene. Germline-derived CDR1 and CDR2 are SEHNR and FQNEAQ (reference sequence). The CDR3 region is CASSSRAGGPGNEQFF. CDR3 DNA: TGTGCCAGCAGCTCCCGGGCGGGAGGGCCAGGCAATGAGCAGTTCTTC.

DNA for the CDR3: TGTGCCACCAGTGATGAGGGTCGGAATGAGCAGTTCTTC. Amino acids: CATSDEGRNEQFF. The gene calls are TRBV24-1 and TRBJ2-1, with a possible D match to TRBD2 (5 bases). The length of the CDR3 is 13 residues. Per germline, CDR1 KGHDR and CDR2 SFDVKD. Trimming cost V 3 bases and J 7 bases, with 9 bases left between them.